This T cell receptor (beta chain) emerged from a study of cytomegalovirus exposure and HLA in healthy donors. Regarding the study as a whole: A few chains linked to CMV were shown in vitro to be specific for CMV antigens.

This CDR3 is built from 12 residues. Per germline, CDR1 SQVTM and CDR2 ANQGSEA. Unmatched junction bases numbered 2, after V lost 4 bases and J lost 3 bases. Clones were sequenced by immunoSEQ multiplex PCR, and TCRdb holds only the in-frame ones, with some missing. The sample comprises 150,000 to 200,000 clones, about nine tenths of which are singletons, and 4% to 5% rests with the top ten. Worth noting for this clone: The antigen is not known.

The sequence was collected from a man between 18 and 29 years old in good health and CMV-seropositive. The V and J genes are TRBV29-1 and TRBJ2-7, with 8 bases that match TRBD1. Sequencing was performed on PBMCs. CDR3 region: CSVGGTGYEQYF. The CDR3 DNA sequence: TGCAGCGTTGGGGGGACAGGCTACGAGCAGTACTTC.